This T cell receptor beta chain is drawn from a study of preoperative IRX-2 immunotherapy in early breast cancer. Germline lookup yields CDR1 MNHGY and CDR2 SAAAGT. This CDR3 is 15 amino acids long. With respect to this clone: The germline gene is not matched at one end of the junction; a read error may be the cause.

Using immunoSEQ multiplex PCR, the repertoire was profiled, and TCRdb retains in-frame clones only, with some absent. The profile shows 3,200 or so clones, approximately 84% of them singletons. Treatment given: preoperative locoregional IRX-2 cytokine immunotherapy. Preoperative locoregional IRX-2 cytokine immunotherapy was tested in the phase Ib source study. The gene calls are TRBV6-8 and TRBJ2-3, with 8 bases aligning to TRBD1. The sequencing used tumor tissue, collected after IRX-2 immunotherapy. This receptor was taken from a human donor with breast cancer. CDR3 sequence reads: CASSDSDRDTDTQYF. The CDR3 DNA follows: TGTGCCAGCAGTGACTCGGACAGGGACACAGATACGCAGTATTTT.